These T cell receptor beta chains were read from a single sample in a study of spatial heterogeneity in lung cancer. TCRdb used MiXCR to reprocess the 5' RACE reads, holding one entry per CDR3 protein. The sample holds tens of thousands of distinct CDR3 sequences, roughly a fifth seen once. This specimen consisted of PBMCs, obtained at follow-up. The receptors come from a male donor with early-stage non-small cell lung cancer. CDR3s include the opening cysteine and the closing phenylalanine or tryptophan. Each record gives: CDR3 DNA, CDR3 protein, V gene, clone size, D gene, J gene. A D gene is named only where the DNA matches it firmly. For some rows the clone size is stated as once, few or many, or as a class when expanded; others skip it.

DNA: TGTGCCAGCGCCCTTACCCGGGACAGCTTCTATGGCTACACCTTC
CDR3: CASALTRDSFYGYTF
V: TRBV27
size: few
D: TRBD1
J: TRBJ1-2

DNA: TGCAGTGCTAGAGGTGGAACAGGGGTCGGCACCGGGGAGCTGTTTTTT
CDR3: CSARGGTGVGTGELFF
V: TRBV20-1
size: .
D: TRBD1
J: TRBJ2-2

DNA: TGCAGCGTTGGGGGAAGGGCGGGAGTTAAGCAGTATTTT
CDR3: CSVGGRAGVKQYF
V: TRBV29-1
size: many
D: TRBD2
J: TRBJ2-3

DNA: TGCGCCAGCAGCCGGGACTGGACAGACTATGGCTACACCTTC
CDR3: CASSRDWTDYGYTF
V: TRBV5-1
size: .
D: .
J: TRBJ1-2

DNA: TGCAGTGCTCCTTTCGGCTACACCTTC
CDR3: CSAPFGYTF
V: TRBV20-1
size: .
D: .
J: TRBJ1-2

DNA: TGTGCCAGCATCCCTGGCGGGGATTCCTACGAGCAGTACTTC
CDR3: CASIPGGDSYEQYF
V: TRBV28
size: many
D: .
J: TRBJ2-7

DNA: TGTGCCAGCAGACCTCTCGGCTCTCTAGCGGGGGTTACAGATACGCAGTATTTT
CDR3: CASRPLGSLAGVTDTQYF
V: TRBV9
size: .
D: TRBD2
J: TRBJ2-3

DNA: TGTGCCAGCAGCCGGGACAGATACGAGCAGTACTTC
CDR3: CASSRDRYEQYF
V: TRBV12-3/TRBV12-4
size: .
D: TRBD1
J: TRBJ2-7

DNA: TGTGCCAGCAGCTTATTCGTAGCTCAGCCCCAGCATTTT
CDR3: CASSLFVAQPQHF
V: TRBV11-2
size: .
D: .
J: TRBJ1-5

DNA: TGTGCCAGCAGTTTAGGGGACAGTCGGACCCAGTACTTC
CDR3: CASSLGDSRTQYF
V: TRBV27
size: .
D: TRBD1
J: TRBJ2-5

DNA: TGCAGTGCTCACCCTGAAGCTTTCTTT
CDR3: CSAHPEAFF
V: TRBV20-1
size: few
D: .
J: TRBJ1-1

DNA: TGTGCCAGCAGCGTAGCCGGGGGCAGCTTCAATGAGCAGTTCTTC
CDR3: CASSVAGGSFNEQFF
V: TRBV9
size: .
D: .
J: TRBJ2-1

DNA: TGTGCCATTCGTTTCGAAGACAATGAGCAGTTCTTC
CDR3: CAIRFEDNEQFF
V: TRBV10-3
size: many
D: .
J: TRBJ2-1

DNA: TGCGCCAGCAGCTTGACGGTCGGGAGTTCATTTTTGGAGACCCAGTACTTC
CDR3: CASSLTVGSSFLETQYF
V: TRBV5-1
size: .
D: .
J: TRBJ2-5

DNA: TGTGCCAGTAGTATAGTGAACATCAAGGGTAATCAGCCCCAGCATTTT
CDR3: CASSIVNIKGNQPQHF
V: TRBV19
size: many
D: .
J: TRBJ1-5

DNA: TGTGCCACCAGTGATCGGGCCTCGGGTACGCAGTATTTT
CDR3: CATSDRASGTQYF
V: TRBV24-1
size: .
D: .
J: TRBJ2-3

DNA: TGTGCCAGCAGCTCCGTAGGTCGGGGGCTTCCCGGAAACACCATATATTTT
CDR3: CASSSVGRGLPGNTIYF
V: TRBV5-4
size: .
D: .
J: TRBJ1-3

DNA: TGTGCCTGGAGTGGGACAGGCCTCCGTGGCTACACCTTC
CDR3: CAWSGTGLRGYTF
V: TRBV30
size: .
D: TRBD1
J: TRBJ1-2

DNA: TGTGCCAGCAGTGACCGGGGGGTTTGGGCTGAAGCTTTCTTT
CDR3: CASSDRGVWAEAFF
V: TRBV2
size: few
D: .
J: TRBJ1-1

DNA: TGTGCCAGCAGTTTATCGCACGGCAGGGGGACGGAGACCCAGTACTTC
CDR3: CASSLSHGRGTETQYF
V: TRBV27
size: many
D: TRBD1
J: TRBJ2-5

DNA: TGCGCCAGCAGCCAAGGGGCAAAGCAGTTCTTC
CDR3: CASSQGAKQFF
V: TRBV4-1
size: many
D: .
J: TRBJ2-1